One sample yielded the 27 T cell receptor beta chains listed below, sequenced in a study of blood T cell repertoires in COVID-19. Clones were sequenced by immunoSEQ multiplex PCR, and TCRdb holds only the in-frame ones, with some missing. The sample yields about 160,000 clones, approximately 90% seen once. The sample was peripheral blood. The receptors originated from a man aged 30-40 years with COVID-19, enrolled during active disease.

This chain connects TRBV7-9 to TRBJ2-2; 8 bases match TRBD1. This CDR3 comprises 16 residues. V lost 5 bases to trimming and J lost 7 bases; unmatched junction nucleotides: 12. Germline loops: CDR1 SEHNR, CDR2 FQNEAQ (reference sequence). The CDR3 coding sequence is TGTGCCAGCAGCCAAATTACCAGGGGGCCTGGCGGGGAGCTGTTTTTT. The encoded protein is CASSQITRGPGGELFF.

The genes are TRBV9 and TRBJ2-2, with unresolved D. The CDR3 loop spans 14 amino acids. Germline V gene lookup returns CDR1 SGDLS and CDR2 YYNGEE. V was shortened by 5 bases and J by 2 bases, with 10 bases between the two germline ends. The DNA of the CDR3 is TGTGCCAGCAGAGGCACGACAAACACCGGGGAGCTGTTTTTT. This translates into CASRGTTNTGELFF.

The chain uses TRBV29-1 and TRBJ2-7, with 11 bases that match TRBD1. CDR1 and CDR2 from the germline V gene are SQVTM and ANQGSEA. The CDR3 loop spans 13 amino acids. The ends lost 3 bases at V and 7 bases at J; junction bases unmatched: 5. CDR3 nucleotide sequence: TGCAGCGTTGAGGGGACAGGGGGAAGGGAGCAGTACTTC. This translates into CSVEGTGGREQYF.

The chain carries TRBV18 and TRBJ1-4; 9 bases are a match to TRBD1. The junction had 9 bases not matched to a gene; V was cut back by 5 bases and J by 8 bases. The CDR3 totals 15 residues. Germline CDR1 is KGHSH and CDR2 is LQKENI. The CDR3 coding sequence is TGTGCCAGCTCATCAACGGGACAGGGTGGAGAAAAACTGTTTTTT. Amino acid sequence: CASSSTGQGGEKLFF. The variable domain in full, completed from reference TRBV18 and TRBJ1-4, reads NAGVMQNPRHLVRRRGQEARLRCSPMKGHSHVYWYRQLPEEGLKFMVYLQKENIIDESGMPKERFSAEFPKEGPSILRIQQVVRGDSAAYFCASSSTGQGGEKLFFGSGTQLSVL.

The chain links TRBV19 to TRBJ1-4, with D maybe TRBD1 (5 bases). Trimming left V 6 bases short and J 3 bases short, with 8 bases between. CDR3 length: 13 residues. The germline gives CDR1 LNHDA, CDR2 SQIVND (reference sequence). The CDR3 bases are TGTGCCAGTAGAGGGGTGGCTAATGAAAAACTGTTTTTT. This gives the protein CASRGVANEKLFF.

This chain joins TRBV6-5 and TRBJ2-2; 7 bases are a match to TRBD1. CDR1 MNHEY and CDR2 SVGAGI come from the germline V gene. V dropped 6 bases and J dropped 2; count of bases not matched to a gene: 3. The CDR3 has 14 amino acids. The CDR3 nucleotides read TGTGCCAGCAGCGGGACAGCAAACACCGGGGAGCTGTTTTTT. Residues: CASSGTANTGELFF.

The chain links TRBV28 to TRBJ2-7, with 7 bases lining up with TRBD2. The CDR3 is made up of 16 amino acids. The germline V gene encodes CDR1 MDHEN and CDR2 SYDVKM. J lost 7 bases, V lost 6 bases, and 18 bases had no gene match. CDR3 DNA sequence: TGTGCCAGCAGCCTCGGACCCCAACTACTAGCGAATGAGCAGTACTTC. It yields the protein CASSLGPQLLANEQYF.

The rearrangement uses TRBV15 and TRBJ2-1; 8 nucleotides agree with TRBD2. The CDR3 consists of 17 residues. V was pared by 0 bases and J by 2 bases, with 6 bases of the junction left unmatched. Germline lookup yields CDR1 LNHNV and CDR2 YYDKDF (reference sequence). CDR3 nucleotides: TGTGCCACCAGCAGAGATCTTACTAGCGGAACCTACAATGAGCAGTTCTTC. Its protein is CATSRDLTSGTYNEQFF.

The genes are TRBV24-1 and TRBJ2-1; 10 nucleotides line up with TRBD2. CDR1 is KGHDR, CDR2 SFDVKD, per germline. The CDR3 sequence is 17 residues long. Trimming took 2 bases from V and 10 from J; bases not matched to a gene: 13. The CDR3 sequence: CATSDSSWLAGVAEQFF. For the CDR3, the DNA is TGTGCCACCAGTGATTCCTCGTGGCTAGCGGGAGTCGCGGAGCAGTTCTTC.

The CDR3 sequence is CASSSQAHNYGYTF. The CDR3 DNA follows: TGTGCCAGCAGCTCTCAAGCTCATAACTATGGCTACACCTTC. This chain connects TRBV7-2 to TRBJ1-2; no reliable D call. With 4 bases removed from V and 1 base from J, the gap between germline ends came to 10 bases. The CDR3 runs to 14 residues. Germline-derived CDR1 and CDR2 are SGHTA and FQGNSA.

V is TRBV4-3 and J is TRBJ1-1; D not resolved. V was cut by 0 bases and J by 1 base, with 12 bases left in between. This CDR3 spans 16 amino acids. Looked up from germline, CDR1 is LGHNA and CDR2 is YSLEER. The CDR3 loop reads CASSQDSEGSNTEAFF. The DNA for the CDR3 is TGCGCCAGCAGCCAAGATTCCGAGGGTTCGAACACTGAAGCTTTCTTT.

This chain links TRBV5-4 with TRBJ2-3; tentative D call: TRBD2 (6 bases). V shed 4 bases and J shed 0 bases, with 12 bases lying between them. Germline CDR1 and CDR2: SGHNT and YYREEE (reference sequence). The CDR3 covers 15 residues. Here the CDR3 reads CASSSGLTSTDTQYF. CDR3 DNA: TGTGCCAGCAGCAGCGGACTAACTAGCACAGATACGCAGTATTTT. The full variable domain, with the rest looked up from reference TRBV5-4 and TRBJ2-3, is ETGVTQSPTHLIKTRGQQVTLRCSSQSGHNTVSWYQQALGQGPQFIFQYYREEENGRGNFPPRFSGLQFPNYSSELNVNALELDDSALYLCASSSGLTSTDTQYFGPGTRLTVL.

The V and J genes are TRBV5-1 and TRBJ1-3, with a tentative D call TRBD1 (6 bases). CDR1 and CDR2 (germline): SGHRS, YFSETQ. The CDR3 covers 20 residues. With 3 bases removed from V and 0 bases from J, the gap between germline ends came to 25 bases. The CDR3 sequence: CASSSSDSSRGRDSGNTIYF. DNA for the CDR3: TGCGCCAGCAGCTCCTCGGACAGCTCTAGGGGACGGGACTCTGGAAACACCATATATTTT. Based on the CDR3 plus reference TRBV5-1 and TRBJ1-3, the full variable domain is KAGVTQTPRYLIKTRGQQVTLSCSPISGHRSVSWYQQTPGQGLQFLFEYFSETQRNKGNFPGRFSGRQFSNSRSEMNVSTLELGDSALYLCASSSSDSSRGRDSGNTIYFGEGSWLTVV.

The chain couples TRBV18 to TRBJ1-2; a weak D match, TRBD1 (5 bases). V was clipped by 3 bases and J by 2 bases, with 13 bases between them. In germline, CDR1 is KGHSH, CDR2 LQKENI. The CDR3 covers 15 residues. The CDR3, as DNA: TGTGCCAGCTCACCGCTCTCGACAGAGAACTATGGCTACACCTTC. Translated: CASSPLSTENYGYTF. The whole variable domain, filled in from reference TRBV18 and TRBJ1-2, reads NAGVMQNPRHLVRRRGQEARLRCSPMKGHSHVYWYRQLPEEGLKFMVYLQKENIIDESGMPKERFSAEFPKEGPSILRIQQVVRGDSAAYFCASSPLSTENYGYTFGSGTRLTVV.

The rearrangement joins TRBV6-2 or TRBV6-3 to TRBJ1-5, with D maybe TRBD1 (6 bases). Trimming cost V 1 base and J 5 bases, with 9 bases left between them. Germline values: CDR1 MNHEY, CDR2 SVGEGT. This CDR3 comprises 14 residues. The CDR3 DNA reads as TGTGCCAGCAGTTACTACAGGGTGGATCAGCCCCAGCATTTT. It codes for CASSYYRVDQPQHF.

The V call is TRBV7-9, the J call TRBJ1-2, with D tentatively TRBD1 (5 bases). This CDR3 is built from 14 residues. The germline V gene encodes CDR1 SEHNR and CDR2 FQNEAQ (reference sequence). Trimming shortened V by 2 bases and J by 3 bases, and 10 bases separated the two germline ends. The CDR3, as DNA: TGTGCCAGCAGCTTACAGGGAGGGGACTATGGCTACACCTTC. It is translated as CASSLQGGDYGYTF.

The J gene is TRBJ2-5, the V gene TRBV28; 8 bases are shared with TRBD1. The CDR3 runs 16 residues. V was pared by 4 bases and J by 5 bases, with 12 bases of the junction left unmatched. CDR1 and CDR2 from the germline V gene are MDHEN and SYDVKM. The CDR3 sequence is CASSSPWTGRRETQYF. CDR3 bases: TGTGCCAGCAGTTCCCCGTGGACAGGGAGGCGGGAGACCCAGTACTTC.

This clone was seen more than once but under ten times. This chain joins TRBV11-2 and TRBJ2-7; a weak D match, TRBD1 (6 bases). V lost 6 bases to trimming and J lost 3 bases, with 9 bases between them. This CDR3 contains 12 residues. Germline V lookup: CDR1 SGHAT, CDR2 FQNNGV. The CDR3 region has the DNA TGTGCCAGCAGTACAGGGTTCTACGAGCAGTACTTC. Its protein is CASSTGFYEQYF.

The chain is built from TRBV11-3 and TRBJ2-5; 9 nucleotides agree with TRBD1. The CDR3 has 15 residues. V dropped 5 bases and J dropped 4; count of bases not matched to a gene: 8. The germline gives CDR1 SGHNT, CDR2 YENEEA. CDR3 DNA: TGTGCCAGCAGCCGGACAGGGGATGGGTCAGAGACCCAGTACTTC. As protein: CASSRTGDGSETQYF.

The V call is TRBV9, the J call TRBJ2-5; 10 positions agree with TRBD1. CDR3 length: 15 residues. Per the germline V gene, CDR1 is SGDLS and CDR2 is YYNGEE. V dropped 3 bases and J dropped 5; count of bases not matched to a gene: 7. The CDR3 DNA sequence: TGTGCCAGCAGCGGGCGACAGGGGGCTGGGGAGACCCAGTACTTC. It yields the protein CASSGRQGAGETQYF.

This clone was recorded a few times. This sequence joins TRBV20-1 and TRBJ1-1; 11 bases align to TRBD1. V was pared by 3 bases and J by 5 bases, with 2 bases of the junction left unmatched. Germline lookup yields CDR1 DFQATT and CDR2 SNEGSKA (reference sequence). The length of the CDR3 is 13 residues. CDR3 coding DNA: TGCAGTGCTAGTGGACAGGGGGCGACTGAAGCTTTCTTT. The encoded protein is CSASGQGATEAFF.

This clone was seen a single time. This chain uses TRBV7-8 with TRBJ1-5; 7 positions agree with TRBD1. J was trimmed by 3 bases and V by 5 bases; bases with no gene match: 4. The CDR3 is made up of 14 amino acids. Germline values: CDR1 SGHVS, CDR2 FQNEAQ. CDR3 region: CASSNGQVNQPQHF. CDR3 coding DNA: TGTGCCAGCAGCAACGGACAGGTCAATCAGCCCCAGCATTTT.

This chain uses TRBV7-8 with TRBJ2-4; TRBD2 might be the D (6 bases). Trimming took 2 bases from V and 9 from J, leaving 17 bases between them. The CDR3 totals 15 residues. The V gene's germline CDR1 is SGHVS and CDR2 FQNEAQ. CDR3 bases: TGTGCCAGCAGCTTATGGGAGGAATTGAAGGGCATTCAGTACTTC. This sequence encodes CASSLWEELKGIQYF.

This clone was seen just once. This chain connects TRBV27 to TRBJ2-5, with TRBD1 as a possible D gene (6 bases). Per germline, CDR1 MNHEY and CDR2 SMNVEV (reference sequence). Trimming removed 0 bases from V and 2 bases from J, with 10 bases in between. The CDR3 sequence is 15 residues long. The CDR3 region is CASSLSWGLQETQYF. The CDR3 bases are TGTGCCAGCAGTTTATCTTGGGGGCTGCAAGAGACCCAGTACTTC.

V and J are TRBV2 and TRBJ1-5; D is perhaps TRBD1 (6 bases). With 0 bases removed from V and 7 bases from J, the gap between germline ends came to 13 bases. The CDR3 has 15 amino acids. The germline V gene has CDR1 SNHLY and CDR2 FYNNEI. This CDR3 is CASSEALQGYQPQHF. CDR3 in DNA: TGTGCCAGCAGTGAAGCGCTACAGGGTTACCAGCCCCAGCATTTT.

The gene calls are TRBV18 and TRBJ2-5, with a possible D match to TRBD2 (6 bases). Germline CDR1 is KGHSH and CDR2 is LQKENI. The CDR3 length is 14 residues. Trimming stripped 8 bases from V and 5 bases from J, with 18 bases between. CDR3 in DNA: TGTGCCAGCCCCAAAGGAGGGCCTCGGGAGACCCAGTACTTC. Encoded protein: CASPKGGPRETQYF.

The chain carries TRBV3-1 (or the pseudogene TRBV3-2) and TRBJ1-5, with D tentatively TRBD1 (5 bases). Trimming cost V 4 bases and J 3 bases, with 22 bases left between them. CDR3 length equals 18 residues. The germline V gene has CDR1 LGHDT and CDR2 YNNKEL (reference sequence). CDR3 in DNA: TGTGCCAGCAGCCCCCACGCGACTGGGGCTCCCTTCAATCAGCCCCAGCATTTT. Protein sequence: CASSPHATGAPFNQPQHF.